This is a list of T cell receptor beta chains from one sample in a study of blood T cell repertoires in COVID-19. Measured with immunoSEQ multiplex PCR; TCRdb has only the in-frame clones, and not every one. This sample yields about 230,000 clones, of which approximately 83% are seen a single time; less than 8% belongs to the top ten. Sequencing was carried out using peripheral blood. The receptor set was obtained from a woman in her forties or fifties with acute or convalescent COVID-19. Both conserved end residues are part of each CDR3. The D gene is left open where the match is weak.

D | J | V | CDR3
. | TRBJ1-2 | TRBV30 | CAWSASVYGYTF
. | TRBJ1-5 | TRBV7-8 | CASSYTIQRNQPQHF
. | TRBJ1-2 | TRBV28 | CASSLEPYGYTF
. | TRBJ1-2 | TRBV20-1 | CSVFQGLGYTF
. | TRBJ2-7 | TRBV30 | CAWQTVYEQYF
. | TRBJ2-7 | TRBV4-1 | CASSLAGVYEQYF
. | TRBJ2-5 | TRBV11-2 | CASSLDAGAETQYF
TRBD1 | TRBJ1-2 | TRBV7-9 | CASSPGTEPYGYTF
. | TRBJ1-4 | TRBV4-3 | CASSQGRQGSNEKLFF
. | TRBJ1-2 | TRBV7-9 | CASSPPGQFSYGYTF
TRBD2 | TRBJ2-1 | TRBV3-1/TRBV3-2 | CASSQGGSGRVDEQFF
. | TRBJ2-7 | TRBV19 | CASSPQQDSYEQYF
. | TRBJ2-3 | TRBV6-2/TRBV6-3 | CASSPASARDTQYF